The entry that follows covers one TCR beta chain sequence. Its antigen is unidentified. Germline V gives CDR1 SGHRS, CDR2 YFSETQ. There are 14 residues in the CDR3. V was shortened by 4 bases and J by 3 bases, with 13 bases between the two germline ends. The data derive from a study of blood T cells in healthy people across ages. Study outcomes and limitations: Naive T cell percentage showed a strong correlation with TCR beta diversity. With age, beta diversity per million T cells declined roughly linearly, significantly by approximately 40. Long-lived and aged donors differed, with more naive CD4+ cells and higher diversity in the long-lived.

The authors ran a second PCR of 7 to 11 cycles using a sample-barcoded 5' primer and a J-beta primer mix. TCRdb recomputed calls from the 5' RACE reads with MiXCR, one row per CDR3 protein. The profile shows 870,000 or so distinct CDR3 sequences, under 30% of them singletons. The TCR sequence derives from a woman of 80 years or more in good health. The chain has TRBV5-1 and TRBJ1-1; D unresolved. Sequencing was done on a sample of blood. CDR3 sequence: CASSPSSPYTEAFF. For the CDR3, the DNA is TGCGCCAGCAGCCCGTCTAGTCCGTACACTGAAGCTTTCTTT.